This T cell receptor (beta chain) is from a study of T cell repertoires in ileal Crohn's disease. As for the study in general: From the surgical specimen's inflamed ileum, biopsies were taken as M0. Study-level findings and limits: All patients with clonality above 26.8% had endoscopic recurrence. Compared with CD4 T cells, sorted CD8 cells carried more expanded clones.

Germline CDR1 and CDR2: LGHNT and FRNRAP. The CDR3 runs to 18 residues. V was clipped by 3 bases and J by 5 bases, with 20 bases between them. With regard to this clone: Its antigen remains unknown.

Described time point: inflamed ileum from the surgical specimen. The assay was immunoSEQ multiplex PCR, and TCRdb's table has in-frame clones only and misses some. The repertoire has 1,500 to 2,000 clones, about 88% of them found once; the top ten carry approximately 18%. The clonotype was recovered from an adult with Crohn's disease. The V and J genes are TRBV12-5 and TRBJ2-6, with D possibly TRBD1 on 5 matching bases. Material: ileal tissue. The CDR3 is CASGFADAGQSRANVLTF. In DNA, the CDR3 is TGTGCTAGTGGTTTCGCGGATGCAGGACAAAGTCGGGCCAACGTCCTGACTTTC.